This is a list of T cell receptor beta chains from one sample in a study of Ad26.COV2.S vaccination and SARS-CoV-2 variants. Some clones are missing from TCRdb's copy, which holds only in-frame ones; the method was immunoSEQ multiplex PCR. This sample has about 400,000 clones, with 75% to 90% found just once. The starting material was peripheral blood, obtained in a trial of Ad26.COV2.S vaccine versus placebo. The source of these receptors is a person aged 18-65 years who received the Ad26.COV2.S COVID-19 vaccine or a placebo. Both conserved end residues are part of each CDR3. A D gene is named only where the DNA matches it firmly. For some rows the clone size is stated as once, few or many, or as a class when expanded; others skip it.

clone size: few; D gene: NA; J gene: TRBJ1-1; V gene: TRBV7-9; CDR3 protein: CASSLGVGEAFF; CDR3 DNA: TGTGCCAGCAGCTTAGGGGTTGGTGAAGCTTTCTTT
clone size: NA; D gene: NA; J gene: TRBJ2-1; V gene: TRBV28; CDR3 protein: CASSKIDGSYNEQFF; CDR3 DNA: TGTGCCAGCAGTAAAATCGACGGGTCCTACAATGAGCAGTTCTTC
clone size: NA; D gene: NA; J gene: TRBJ2-5; V gene: TRBV27; CDR3 protein: CASSLWAQETQYF; CDR3 DNA: TGTGCCAGCAGTTTATGGGCCCAAGAGACCCAGTACTTC
clone size: once; D gene: TRBD2; J gene: TRBJ2-3; V gene: TRBV30; CDR3 protein: CAWSPGLATDTQYF; CDR3 DNA: TGTGCCTGGAGCCCGGGACTAGCCACAGATACGCAGTATTTT
clone size: NA; D gene: NA; J gene: TRBJ2-1; V gene: TRBV4-1; CDR3 protein: CASSQNPTSYNEQFF; CDR3 DNA: TGCGCCAGCAGCCAAAACCCGACCTCCTACAATGAGCAGTTCTTC
clone size: NA; D gene: TRBD2; J gene: TRBJ2-3; V gene: TRBV13; CDR3 protein: CASSPMSRLAGVSDTQYF; CDR3 DNA: TGTGCCAGCAGCCCCATGAGCCGACTAGCGGGAGTCTCAGATACGCAGTATTTT
clone size: NA; D gene: TRBD1; J gene: TRBJ2-7; V gene: TRBV2; CDR3 protein: CASSAGTGAYEQYF; CDR3 DNA: TGTGCCAGCAGTGCCGGGACAGGGGCCTACGAGCAGTACTTC
clone size: NA; D gene: TRBD1; J gene: TRBJ2-7; V gene: TRBV19; CDR3 protein: CASIADRAYEQYF; CDR3 DNA: TGTGCCAGTATCGCGGACAGGGCTTACGAGCAGTACTTC
clone size: NA; D gene: TRBD2; J gene: TRBJ2-1; V gene: TRBV18; CDR3 protein: CASSPLGSGSSYNEQFF; CDR3 DNA: TGTGCCAGCTCACCCCTAGGTAGCGGGAGCTCCTACAATGAGCAGTTCTTC
clone size: NA; D gene: NA; J gene: TRBJ2-3; V gene: TRBV20-1; CDR3 protein: CSASSTSSVSTDTQYF; CDR3 DNA: TGCAGTGCTAGTTCCACCTCTAGCGTCAGCACAGATACGCAGTATTTT
clone size: NA; D gene: TRBD1; J gene: TRBJ2-7; V gene: TRBV2; CDR3 protein: CASRTTGGREQYF; CDR3 DNA: TGTGCCAGCAGAACCACAGGGGGAAGAGAGCAGTACTTC
clone size: NA; D gene: TRBD1; J gene: TRBJ1-4; V gene: TRBV2; CDR3 protein: CASSETGGAKLFF; CDR3 DNA: TGTGCCAGCAGTGAAACAGGGGGAGCGAAACTGTTTTTT
clone size: NA; D gene: NA; J gene: TRBJ2-1; V gene: TRBV5-5; CDR3 protein: CASSLVGLAENEQFF; CDR3 DNA: TGTGCCAGCAGCTTGGTAGGTCTAGCCGAGAATGAGCAGTTCTTC
clone size: NA; D gene: NA; J gene: TRBJ1-5; V gene: TRBV7-2; CDR3 protein: CASAGSNQPQHF; CDR3 DNA: TGTGCCAGCGCAGGGAGCAATCAGCCCCAGCATTTT
clone size: NA; D gene: NA; J gene: TRBJ2-7; V gene: TRBV25-1; CDR3 protein: CASRGSSSYEQYF; CDR3 DNA: TGTGCCAGCCGGGGATCTAGCTCCTACGAGCAGTACTTC
clone size: NA; D gene: TRBD1; J gene: TRBJ2-1; V gene: TRBV29-1; CDR3 protein: CSVTGQSFDEQFF; CDR3 DNA: TGCAGCGTTACGGGACAGTCCTTCGATGAGCAGTTCTTC
clone size: once; D gene: TRBD1; J gene: TRBJ1-4; V gene: TRBV28; CDR3 protein: CATSDRGTYVGEKLFF; CDR3 DNA: TGTGCCACCTCCGACAGGGGAACCTACGTCGGTGAAAAACTGTTTTTT
clone size: once; D gene: TRBD1; J gene: TRBJ1-5; V gene: TRBV19; CDR3 protein: CASSIGTGYNQPQHF; CDR3 DNA: TGTGCCAGTAGTATCGGGACAGGGTACAATCAGCCCCAGCATTTT
clone size: NA; D gene: NA; J gene: TRBJ1-2; V gene: TRBV6-5; CDR3 protein: CASSYERGRSYGYTF; CDR3 DNA: TGTGCCAGCAGTTACGAGAGGGGTAGGAGCTATGGCTACACCTTC
clone size: NA; D gene: NA; J gene: TRBJ2-1; V gene: TRBV7-2; CDR3 protein: CASSLVIGFDEQFF; CDR3 DNA: TGTGCCAGCAGCTTAGTTATAGGGTTCGATGAGCAGTTCTTC
clone size: NA; D gene: NA; J gene: TRBJ2-7; V gene: TRBV30; CDR3 protein: CAWRGGTYEQYF; CDR3 DNA: TGTGCCTGGAGGGGGGGTACCTACGAGCAGTACTTC
clone size: NA; D gene: NA; J gene: TRBJ1-5; V gene: TRBV10-1; CDR3 protein: CASSERTVGGNQPQHF; CDR3 DNA: TGCGCCAGCAGTGAGCGGACGGTGGGGGGGAATCAGCCCCAGCATTTT
clone size: NA; D gene: NA; J gene: TRBJ2-2; V gene: TRBV11-3; CDR3 protein: CASSFLRGLSNTGELFF; CDR3 DNA: TGTGCCAGCAGCTTTCTCCGAGGACTTTCGAACACCGGGGAGCTGTTTTTT
clone size: NA; D gene: NA; J gene: TRBJ2-7; V gene: TRBV6-2/TRBV6-3; CDR3 protein: CASSYPSHEQYF; CDR3 DNA: TGTGCCAGCAGTTACCCGAGCCACGAGCAGTACTTC
clone size: NA; D gene: NA; J gene: TRBJ1-2; V gene: TRBV30; CDR3 protein: CAWSATGPVAGYTF; CDR3 DNA: TGTGCCTGGAGCGCAACAGGGCCGGTCGCTGGCTACACCTTC
clone size: NA; D gene: NA; J gene: TRBJ2-3; V gene: TRBV25-1; CDR3 protein: CASSEYQTGAISTDTQYF; CDR3 DNA: TGTGCCAGCAGTGAATATCAAACGGGGGCGATTTCCACAGATACGCAGTATTTT
clone size: NA; D gene: NA; J gene: TRBJ2-2; V gene: TRBV5-1; CDR3 protein: CASSLRDKNTGELFF; CDR3 DNA: TGCGCCAGCAGCCTACGGGACAAGAACACCGGGGAGCTGTTTTTT
clone size: NA; D gene: TRBD2; J gene: TRBJ2-5; V gene: TRBV5-1; CDR3 protein: CASSLGLAGKETQYF; CDR3 DNA: TGCGCCAGCAGCTTGGGACTAGCGGGAAAGGAGACCCAGTACTTC
clone size: NA; D gene: NA; J gene: TRBJ2-7; V gene: TRBV28; CDR3 protein: CASSPPGYYEQYF; CDR3 DNA: TGTGCCAGCAGTCCCCCAGGGTACTACGAGCAGTACTTC
clone size: NA; D gene: NA; J gene: TRBJ2-2; V gene: TRBV4-1; CDR3 protein: CASSQDRWAGENTGELFF; CDR3 DNA: TGCGCCAGCAGCCAAGATCGGTGGGCAGGGGAAAACACCGGGGAGCTGTTTTTT
clone size: NA; D gene: NA; J gene: TRBJ2-1; V gene: TRBV19; CDR3 protein: CASTGEDEQFF; CDR3 DNA: TGTGCCAGTACGGGGGAGGATGAGCAGTTCTTC
clone size: NA; D gene: TRBD2; J gene: TRBJ2-7; V gene: TRBV28; CDR3 protein: CASSRGGLAIF; CDR3 DNA: TGTGCCAGCAGCCGCGGGGGACTAGCAATCTTC
clone size: NA; D gene: NA; J gene: TRBJ2-7; V gene: TRBV30; CDR3 protein: CAWSQGVYEQYF; CDR3 DNA: TGTGCCTGGAGTCAAGGTGTGTACGAGCAGTACTTC
clone size: NA; D gene: TRBD1; J gene: TRBJ1-2; V gene: TRBV7-9; CDR3 protein: CASSYGQGYGYTF; CDR3 DNA: TGTGCCAGCAGCTATGGACAGGGGTATGGCTACACCTTC
clone size: NA; D gene: NA; J gene: TRBJ2-1; V gene: TRBV5-1; CDR3 protein: CASSLAGNSHYNEQFF; CDR3 DNA: TGCGCCAGCAGCTTGGCAGGAAACAGCCATTACAATGAGCAGTTCTTC
clone size: NA; D gene: NA; J gene: TRBJ2-6; V gene: TRBV3-1/TRBV3-2; CDR3 protein: CASSLNLGVLTF; CDR3 DNA: TGTGCCAGCAGCCTAAACCTGGGCGTCCTGACTTTC
clone size: NA; D gene: NA; J gene: TRBJ2-2; V gene: TRBV7-2; CDR3 protein: CAISPPTGELFF; CDR3 DNA: TGTGCCATCTCACCCCCCACCGGGGAGCTGTTTTTT
clone size: NA; D gene: TRBD1; J gene: TRBJ2-7; V gene: TRBV14; CDR3 protein: CASSPTGLAYEQYF; CDR3 DNA: TGTGCCAGCAGCCCGACAGGGTTGGCCTACGAGCAGTACTTC
clone size: NA; D gene: NA; J gene: TRBJ2-1; V gene: TRBV5-5; CDR3 protein: CASSLVGLAGNPDNEQFF; CDR3 DNA: TGTGCCAGCAGCTTGGTGGGGCTGGCGGGCAACCCCGACAATGAGCAGTTCTTC
clone size: NA; D gene: NA; J gene: TRBJ2-7; V gene: TRBV7-6; CDR3 protein: CASSVSGSYEQYF; CDR3 DNA: TGTGCCAGCAGCGTTAGCGGCTCCTACGAGCAGTACTTC
clone size: NA; D gene: TRBD1; J gene: TRBJ1-1; V gene: TRBV28; CDR3 protein: CASSLSDRDRGEAFF; CDR3 DNA: TGTGCCAGCAGTTTATCTGATCGGGACAGGGGTGAGGCTTTCTTT
clone size: NA; D gene: TRBD2; J gene: TRBJ2-5; V gene: TRBV11-2; CDR3 protein: CASSGTSAETQYF; CDR3 DNA: TGTGCCAGCAGCGGGACTAGCGCCGAGACCCAGTACTTC
clone size: NA; D gene: TRBD2; J gene: TRBJ2-7; V gene: TRBV30; CDR3 protein: CAWSGLAGNYEQYF; CDR3 DNA: TGTGCCTGGAGTGGCCTAGCGGGGAACTACGAGCAGTACTTC
clone size: once; D gene: NA; J gene: TRBJ1-1; V gene: TRBV11-3; CDR3 protein: CASTPQAGTEAFF; CDR3 DNA: TGTGCCAGCACCCCTCAGGCGGGCACTGAAGCTTTCTTT
clone size: NA; D gene: TRBD1; J gene: TRBJ1-3; V gene: TRBV6-5; CDR3 protein: CASSPRGLGNTIYF; CDR3 DNA: TGTGCCAGCAGTCCCAGGGGGCTTGGAAACACCATATATTTT
clone size: NA; D gene: TRBD1; J gene: TRBJ2-5; V gene: TRBV23-1; CDR3 protein: CASSPPPTGGGGETQYF; CDR3 DNA: TGCGCCAGCAGCCCCCCCCCGACAGGGGGCGGCGGGGAGACCCAGTACTTC
clone size: NA; D gene: NA; J gene: TRBJ2-1; V gene: TRBV7-9; CDR3 protein: CASSLARGLSSYNEQFF; CDR3 DNA: TGTGCCAGCAGCTTAGCGCGGGGCTTGAGCTCCTACAATGAGCAGTTCTTC
clone size: NA; D gene: NA; J gene: TRBJ2-3; V gene: TRBV15; CDR3 protein: CATSRVTPPPLVPTSHRLTDTQYF; CDR3 DNA: TGTGCCACCAGCAGAGTGACGCCTCCTCCGCTAGTACCAACCTCACACCGACTCACAGATACGCAGTATTTT
clone size: few; D gene: NA; J gene: TRBJ2-2; V gene: TRBV5-1; CDR3 protein: CASSAQVTNTGELFF; CDR3 DNA: TGCGCCAGCAGCGCACAGGTCACGAACACCGGGGAGCTGTTTTTT
clone size: once; D gene: NA; J gene: TRBJ2-1; V gene: TRBV28; CDR3 protein: CASSLRSRYEQFF; CDR3 DNA: TGTGCCAGCAGCCTTCGGAGCCGCTACGAGCAGTTCTTC
clone size: NA; D gene: NA; J gene: TRBJ2-5; V gene: TRBV2; CDR3 protein: CASSVGTRTQYF; CDR3 DNA: TGTGCCAGCAGTGTAGGGACCCGGACCCAGTACTTC
clone size: few; D gene: TRBD1; J gene: TRBJ2-7; V gene: TRBV7-9; CDR3 protein: CASSLNRDRGEQYF; CDR3 DNA: TGTGCCAGCAGCCTCAACCGGGACAGAGGCGAGCAGTACTTC
clone size: NA; D gene: TRBD2; J gene: TRBJ2-3; V gene: TRBV5-1; CDR3 protein: CASGRTSGRITDTQYF; CDR3 DNA: TGCGCCAGCGGAAGGACTAGCGGGAGGATCACAGATACGCAGTATTTT
clone size: NA; D gene: NA; J gene: TRBJ1-5; V gene: TRBV4-1; CDR3 protein: CASSQDGGRISNQPQHF; CDR3 DNA: TGCGCCAGCAGCCAAGATGGCGGCAGAATTAGCAATCAGCCCCAGCATTTT
clone size: NA; D gene: TRBD1; J gene: TRBJ2-5; V gene: TRBV28; CDR3 protein: CASSPPTGDRGQETQYF; CDR3 DNA: TGTGCCAGCAGCCCACCCACGGGAGACAGGGGGCAGGAGACCCAGTACTTC
clone size: NA; D gene: TRBD1; J gene: TRBJ1-5; V gene: TRBV19; CDR3 protein: CASSSTGTGNQPQHF; CDR3 DNA: TGTGCCAGTAGTTCTACCGGGACAGGGAATCAGCCCCAGCATTTT
clone size: NA; D gene: NA; J gene: TRBJ2-7; V gene: TRBV28; CDR3 protein: CASSRGYEQYF; CDR3 DNA: TGTGCCAGCAGTCGGGGGTACGAGCAGTACTTC
clone size: NA; D gene: NA; J gene: TRBJ2-2; V gene: TRBV11-2; CDR3 protein: CASSLSGTGELFF; CDR3 DNA: TGTGCCAGCAGCTTAAGTGGGACCGGGGAGCTGTTTTTT
clone size: NA; D gene: TRBD1; J gene: TRBJ2-5; V gene: TRBV4-2; CDR3 protein: CASSESVGQGWGELYF; CDR3 DNA: TGTGCCAGCAGCGAATCCGTCGGACAGGGTTGGGGGGAGCTCTACTTC
clone size: NA; D gene: NA; J gene: TRBJ2-1; V gene: TRBV6-5; CDR3 protein: CASSRDGPSYNEQFF; CDR3 DNA: TGTGCCAGCAGTAGGGACGGTCCCTCCTACAATGAGCAGTTCTTC